The source of this TCR beta chain is a study of CD8+ T cells in alopecia areata. Study as a whole: Patients took tofacitinib for 6 to 18 months, followed by 6 drug-free months.

Sequencing used cDNA as its template, made by extracting RNA and reverse transcribing it. Method: immunoSEQ multiplex PCR; TCRdb's copy keeps in-frame clones and lacks some. This table has more than 95,000 clones, roughly two fifths appearing once. This clone was detected once. Specimens obtained from alopecia areata patients comprised lesional scalp punch biopsies and peripheral blood. Germline assignment: CDR1 LGHNA and CDR2 YNFKEQ. The CDR3 loop spans 16 amino acids. Trimming pared 1 base from V and 6 bases from J, leaving 19 bases between. Sequencing used CD4+ T cells sorted from blood. The chain combines TRBV4-2 with TRBJ2-7; D possibly matches TRBD1 or TRBD2 (6 bases each). The sequence came from a human donor with alopecia areata. The CDR3 bases are TGTGCCAGCAGCCAAGGACAGGCCTCCCCGGGGGTCGAGCAGTACTTC. Translated: CASSQGQASPGVEQYF.